The clone carrying this T cell receptor (beta chain) appeared many times. Its antigen remains unknown. This sample was taken from a study of T cells in Graves' hyperthyroidism and ophthalmopathy. In the study overall: Before any treatment, at initial diagnosis, peripheral blood was collected. Study-wide findings and caveats: Progression to ophthalmopathy was predicted a median of 6.5 months early.

From RNA transcripts, TCR beta CDR3 regions were amplified. Researchers ran a first-round RT-PCR on the TCR CDR3 using the HTBI primer set. TCRdb recomputed calls from the multiplex PCR reads with MiXCR, one row per CDR3 protein. The sample holds 200,000 or so distinct CDR3 sequences; less than 20% are singletons and the top ten take more than 50%. CDR3 length: 14 residues. CDR1 is KGHSH, CDR2 LQKENI, per germline. V was trimmed by 5 bases and J by 2 bases, leaving 13 bases between them. The genes are TRBV18 and TRBJ2-7; tentative D call: TRBD1 (6 bases). This TCR came from a woman between 45 and 60 years old with Graves' hyperthyroidism. The sequenced material came from blood. CDR3 nucleotides: TGTGCCAGCTCATCACAGGGACCAGCCTACGAGCAGTACTTC. The encoded protein is CASSSQGPAYEQYF. The full variable domain, completed using reference TRBV18 and TRBJ2-7, is NAGVMQNPRHLVRRRGQEARLRCSPMKGHSHVYWYRQLPEEGLKFMVYLQKENIIDESGMPKERFSAEFPKEGPSILRIQQVVRGDSAAYFCASSSQGPAYEQYFGPGTRLTVT.